The clone carrying this TCR beta chain has ten or more counts. These data come from a study of T cells of healthy individuals. Trimming removed 4 bases from V and 0 bases from J, with 11 bases in between. This CDR3 has 15 amino acids. Germline V gene data show CDR1 as SGHRS and CDR2 as YFSETQ. TCRdb processed the 5' RACE reads anew with MiXCR; each CDR3 protein has one entry. This sample carries 90,000 to 100,000 distinct CDR3 sequences, 15% to 20% of them seen once, and the ten largest clones take around 6.5%. This chain joins TRBV5-1 and TRBJ1-5; D ambiguous. This TCR was sampled from a human donor in good health. The CDR3 DNA reads TGCGCCAGCAGCCCCCGACCCGATAGCAATCAGCCCCAGCATTTT. Residues: CASSPRPDSNQPQHF.